This entry describes one TCR beta chain. What it recognizes is unknown. A single base separates this from a much larger clone, so it may be a read error. Time point indicated: newly diagnosed GD, antithyroid drugs for less than 3 months. Researchers made the TCR library from RNA that was extracted from PBMCs. The guidelines of the American Thyroid Association were the basis for diagnosing Graves' disease. Assembly of TCR beta libraries relied on iRepertoire HTBI primers together with Arm-PCR of CDR3 regions. In TCRdb, the multiplex PCR reads were re-called with MiXCR into one record per CDR3 protein. The sample comprises under 500,000 distinct CDR3 sequences, 16% of which are singletons, and roughly a tenth rests with the top ten. This record belongs to a study of regulatory T cells in long-lasting Graves disease. About the study: New Graves' disease cases had less than 3 months of antithyroid drugs.

This CDR3 has 18 amino acids. Losses at the gene ends were 6 bases for V and 13 bases for J; bases not matched to a gene: 23. CDR1 and CDR2 from the germline V gene are MDHEN and SYDVKM. Study-wide results and limits: Persistent disease exhibited a predilection for TRBV28, TRBJ1-2 and TRBJ2-5.

Separately, the same data were catalogued under a study of T cells in Graves' hyperthyroidism and ophthalmopathy. As reported in that work: A first-round RT-PCR of the TCR CDR3 used the HTBI primer set.

The receptor comes from a woman aged 25 to 45 with Graves disease. V and J are TRBV28 and TRBJ2-1, with TRBD2 matching 11 bases. The specimen comprised peripheral blood mononuclear cells (PBMCs), sampled at new diagnosis, from a patient treated with antithyroid drugs. The CDR3 spells CASSLGTSGSPGMETQFF. CDR3 nucleotide sequence: TGTGCCAGCAGCCTAGGGACTAGCGGAAGTCCGGGTATGGAGACCCAGTTCTTC.